The T cell receptor (beta chain) under discussion was sequenced for a study of CD8 T cells in ankylosing spondylitis. Study conclusions and caveats: Seemingly characteristic of ankylosing spondylitis blood was a TCR beta motif consisting of 7 or 8 highly homologous variants. From matched ankylosing spondylitis synovial fluid, disease-linked clones were reportedly recovered at significantly enriched levels. Researchers report that disease-linked clones proved CD8+ and relatively rare in peripheral blood.

This clonotype was seen only a few times. No antigen is known for it. Just one base apart from a much larger clone, this may be a read error. CDR1 and CDR2 (germline): MNHNS, SASEGT. The length of the CDR3 is 14 residues. For TCR beta, libraries came from quantitative 5'-RACE with molecular barcodes. TCRdb processed the 5' RACE reads anew with MiXCR; each CDR3 protein has one entry. The repertoire holds some 39,000 distinct CDR3 sequences, with approximately 11% as singletons. The chain has TRBV6-1 and TRBJ2-1; D unclear. Sample: synovial fluid, either unsorted or a sorted T cell fraction (not recorded which). This clonotype was obtained from a male donor with ankylosing spondylitis. The CDR3 coding sequence is TGTGCCAGCAGTCCCGAAAGCATTTACAATGAGCCGTTCTTC. Translating it yields CASSPESIYNEPFF.